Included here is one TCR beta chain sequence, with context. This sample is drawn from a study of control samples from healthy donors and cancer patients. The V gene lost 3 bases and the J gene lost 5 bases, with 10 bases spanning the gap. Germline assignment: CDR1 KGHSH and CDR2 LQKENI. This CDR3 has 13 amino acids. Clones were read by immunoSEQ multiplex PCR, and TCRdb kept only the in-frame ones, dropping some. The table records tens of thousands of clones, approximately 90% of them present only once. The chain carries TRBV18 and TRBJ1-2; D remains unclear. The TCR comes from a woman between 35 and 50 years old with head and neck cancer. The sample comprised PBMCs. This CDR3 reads CASSPQGDYGYTF. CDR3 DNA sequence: TGTGCCAGCTCACCCCAAGGAGATTATGGCTACACCTTC.